The clone carrying this T cell receptor (beta chain) was observed a single time. Participants' own reports of clinical history determined their cohort assignment. This record comes from a study of blood T cell repertoires in COVID-19. Study background: In each case, the material was cDNA or gDNA derived from T cells, B-cell-depleted T cells, or PBMCs.

This CDR3 is built from 15 residues. With 2 bases removed from V and 3 bases from J, the gap between germline ends came to 11 bases. The germline CDR1 and CDR2 sequences are KGHSH and LQKENI. The authors' processing: Using reference gene primer amplification, nucleated cell counts were estimated. Assay: immunoSEQ multiplex PCR; the TCRdb copy retains only in-frame clones and omits some. The V and J calls and clone size come from that table; D and trimming were worked out from the DNA. This sample has about 430,000 clones; approximately 90% occur once, and the top ten carry roughly 1.4%. The V call is TRBV18, the J call TRBJ1-5; D ambiguous. Sample: PBMCs or T cells enriched from blood (not recorded which). This clonotype was sampled from a woman aged 18-30 years who had been exposed to COVID-19. CDR3 coding DNA: TGTGCCAGCTCACCAACTGCCATCATCAATCAGCCCCAGCATTTT. Encoded protein: CASSPTAIINQPQHF.